These 21 T cell receptor beta chains were sequenced from one sample in a study of CD8+ T cells in alopecia areata. Treatment given: oral pan-JAK inhibitor, 5-10 mg twice daily. The sequencing template was cDNA reverse transcribed from extracted RNA. Clones were sequenced by immunoSEQ multiplex PCR, and TCRdb holds only the in-frame ones, with some missing. This sample carries roughly 200,000 clones, about 53% of them seen once, and the ten largest clones take more than 10%. Sequences were derived from CD8+ T cells sorted from blood, sampled at week 24, from a patient treated with tofacitinib. These receptors came from a human donor with alopecia areata.

Concerning this clone itself: The sample carries other DNA sequences with the same CDR3. The rearrangement uses TRBV7-9 and TRBJ2-2; D gene uncertain. The V gene's germline CDR1 is SEHNR and CDR2 FQNEAQ (reference sequence). The ends were cut back, 5 bases at V and 2 bases at J, with 3 bases in the middle. This CDR3 spans 12 amino acids. The CDR3 loop is CASSLNTGELFF. The CDR3 bases are TGTGCCAGCAGCCTTAACACCGGGGAGCTGTTTTTT.

V and J are TRBV2 and TRBJ1-4, with a weak D call TRBD1 (5 bases). The CDR3 runs 15 residues. Germline V gene lookup returns CDR1 SNHLY and CDR2 FYNNEI. The ends were cut back, 1 base at V and 7 bases at J, with 13 bases in the middle. DNA for the CDR3: TGTGCCAGCAGTGAAGGAAGGGGACGGGGTGAAAAACTGTTTTTT. Protein product: CASSEGRGRGEKLFF.

The V and J genes are TRBV27 and TRBJ2-5, with D unclear. From germline, CDR1 is MNHEY and CDR2 SMNVEV (reference sequence). Trimming pared 6 bases from V and 0 bases from J, leaving 11 bases between. The CDR3 spans 14 residues. In nucleotides, the CDR3 is TGTGCCAGCAGCCCCCGAGCGTACCAAGAGACCCAGTACTTC. It yields the protein CASSPRAYQETQYF.

This rearrangement joins TRBV30 to TRBJ1-2, with D possibly TRBD1 on 5 matching bases. V dropped 5 bases and J dropped 4 bases, with 14 bases sitting between them. Germline loops: CDR1 GTSNPN, CDR2 SVGIG (reference sequence). The CDR3 is made up of 13 amino acids. CDR3 DNA sequence: TGTGCCTGGGACCACGGGGGGAGCTATGGCTACACCTTC. This sequence encodes CAWDHGGSYGYTF. The full variable domain, with the rest looked up from reference TRBV30 and TRBJ1-2, is SQTIHQWPATLVQPVGSPLSLECTVEGTSNPNLYWYRQAAGRGLQLLFYSVGIGQISSEVPQNLSASRPQDRQFILSSKKLLLSDSGFYLCAWDHGGSYGYTFGSGTRLTVV.

The chain combines TRBV29-1 with TRBJ2-7, with D perhaps being TRBD1 or TRBD2 (5 bases each). CDR3 size: 13 residues. V dropped 1 base and J dropped 3 bases, with 10 bases sitting between them. The V gene's germline CDR1 is SQVTM and CDR2 ANQGSEA. The CDR3 DNA follows: TGCAGCGTTGAAGGGGGACCTGACTACGAGCAGTACTTC. It yields the protein CSVEGGPDYEQYF.

This rearrangement joins TRBV19 to TRBJ2-2; the match to TRBD2 covers 10 bases. CDR3 length: 14 residues. V dropped 7 bases and J dropped 5; count of bases not matched to a gene: 4. In germline, CDR1 is LNHDA, CDR2 SQIVND (reference sequence). The CDR3 is CASTPSGGTGELFF. The CDR3, as DNA: TGTGCCAGTACTCCTAGCGGGGGAACCGGGGAGCTGTTTTTT. The full variable domain, rest sourced from reference TRBV19 and TRBJ2-2, is DGGITQSPKYLFRKEGQNVTLSCEQNLNHDAMYWYRQDPGQGLRLIYYSQIVNDFQKGDIAEGYSVSREKKESFPLTVTSAQKNPTAFYLCASTPSGGTGELFFGEGSRLTVL.

V and J are TRBV13 and TRBJ1-1, with D perhaps TRBD1 (5 bases). Germline V gene sequence: CDR1 PRHDT, CDR2 FYEKMQ (reference sequence). The CDR3 extends over 16 amino acids. Trimming left V 4 bases short and J 10 bases short, with 25 bases between. The DNA of the CDR3 is TGTGCCAGCAGCTCCCAAGAGAGGAGGGCTCAAGGGGCAGCTTTCTTT. Encoded protein: CASSSQERRAQGAAFF.

The gene calls are TRBV5-6 and TRBJ1-1; tentatively, D is TRBD1 (6 bases). The CDR3 consists of 14 residues. V gave up 4 bases and J gave up 1 base, with 11 bases separating them. Germline V lookup: CDR1 SGHDT, CDR2 YYEEEE. The CDR3 here is CASSGTGQNTEAFF. The CDR3 DNA is TGTGCCAGCAGCGGGACGGGACAGAACACTGAAGCTTTCTTT.

The CDR3 DNA is TGTGCCTGGAGACGGACGGGGAACACTGAAGCTTTCTTT. This codes for CAWRRTGNTEAFF. This sequence joins TRBV30 and TRBJ1-1; D not resolved. Trimming shortened V by 3 bases and J by 1 base, and 9 bases separated the two germline ends. Germline CDR1 reads GTSNPN; CDR2 reads SVGIG (reference sequence). This CDR3 is built from 13 residues.

This chain uses TRBV29-1 with TRBJ1-1; possibly TRBD1 for D (5 bases). The V end was cut by 3 bases, the J end by 3 bases, with 11 bases between. CDR1 is SQVTM, CDR2 ANQGSEA, per germline. The CDR3 runs to 13 residues. The CDR3 region has the DNA TGCAGCGTTGAGGGCAGGGAGGACACTGAAGCTTTCTTT. As protein: CSVEGREDTEAFF.

This rearrangement joins TRBV14 to TRBJ2-7; weak D call: TRBD1 (5 bases). V shed 1 base and J shed 3 bases, with 13 bases lying between them. The CDR3 is made up of 15 amino acids. CDR1 is SGHDN and CDR2 is FVKESK in the germline V gene. CDR3 DNA sequence: TGTGCCAGCAGCCAAGGACAGAACACAATCTACGAGCAGTACTTC. Its translation is CASSQGQNTIYEQYF.

This clone has a handful of counts. The J gene is TRBJ1-5, the V gene TRBV4-1; no clear D gene. Trimming took 3 bases from V and 3 from J, leaving 6 bases between them. CDR3 length: 13 amino acids. The germline CDR1 and CDR2 sequences are MGHRA and YSYEKL. CDR3 protein: CASSHGLNQPQHF. DNA for the CDR3: TGCGCCAGCAGCCATGGCCTCAATCAGCCCCAGCATTTT.

The chain carries TRBV13 and TRBJ2-7; 7 bases match TRBD1. Germline loops: CDR1 PRHDT, CDR2 FYEKMQ (reference sequence). This CDR3 is 14 amino acids long. V was clipped by 0 bases and J by 7 bases; unmatched bases: 6. The CDR3 DNA sequence: TGTGCCAGCAGCTTAGGACAGGGGTTCCGGGAGCAGTACTTC. It is translated as CASSLGQGFREQYF.

The chain combines TRBV2 with TRBJ2-7, with a tentative D call TRBD1 (6 bases). The germline CDR1 and CDR2 sequences are SNHLY and FYNNEI. The CDR3 is 15 residues long. Trimming took off 6 bases at V and 9 bases at J, with 24 bases between the two ends. The CDR3 protein is CASRPGTTDPRGQYF. Here the CDR3 DNA reads TGTGCCAGCAGACCCGGGACAACGGATCCACGCGGGCAGTACTTC.

This clone was seen a handful of times. The chain joins TRBV29-1 to TRBJ2-2; 10 bases match TRBD2. V shed 3 bases and J 3 bases; nucleotides not matched to a gene: 13. The germline CDR1 and CDR2 sequences are SQVTM and ANQGSEA. The CDR3 has 18 residues. The CDR3 loop reads CSVELAGVPVTDTGELFF. The CDR3 DNA reads as TGCAGCGTTGAGCTAGCGGGGGTCCCAGTTACAGACACCGGGGAGCTGTTTTTT.

The gene calls are TRBV5-6 and TRBJ2-3, with 8 bases identical to TRBD1. The CDR3 is 18 residues long. Germline V gene data show CDR1 as SGHDT and CDR2 as YYEEEE. The junction had 13 bases not matched to a gene; V was cut back by 1 base and J by 3 bases. The chain's CDR3 is CASSLRGQGAIGTDTQYF. In DNA, the CDR3 is TGTGCCAGCAGCTTGCGGGGTCAGGGGGCGATTGGGACAGATACGCAGTATTTT.

V gene TRBV6-6 combines with J gene TRBJ1-2, with a weak D call TRBD1 (5 bases). Germline V CDR1 and CDR2: MNHNY, SVGAGI (reference sequence). Deletions cut 6 bases from V and 7 bases from J, with 12 bases between. The CDR3 is 12 amino acids. The CDR3 DNA is TGTGCCAGCAGCCCCGAAGGGGTTGGCTACACCTTC. It codes for CASSPEGVGYTF.

The J gene is TRBJ2-1, the V gene TRBV16; 7 positions match TRBD2. The ends lost 8 bases at V and 0 bases at J; junction bases unmatched: 4. CDR1 is KGHSY, CDR2 FQNENV, per germline. The CDR3 length is 14 residues. CDR3 sequence (DNA): TGTGCCAGCGGGGGGGAGAGCTCCTACAATGAGCAGTTCTTC. Its translation: CASGGESSYNEQFF.

The rearrangement links TRBV11-3 to TRBJ2-1, with 14 bases lining up with TRBD2. Looked up from germline, CDR1 is SGHNT and CDR2 is YENEEA. Trimming at V came to 6 bases and at J to 0 bases, leaving 10 bases not matched to a gene. The CDR3 sequence is 19 residues long. CDR3 nucleotide sequence: TGTGCCAGCAGTCTCGGACTAGCGGGGGGCGCGAGCTCCTACAATGAGCAGTTCTTC. This encodes CASSLGLAGGASSYNEQFF. The full variable domain, in which reference TRBV11-3 and TRBJ2-1 provide the parts outside the CDR3, is EAGVVQSPRYKIIEKKQPVAFWCNPISGHNTLYWYLQNLGQGPELLIRYENEEAVDDSQLPKDRFSAERLKGVDSTLKIQPAELGDSAVYLCASSLGLAGGASSYNEQFFGPGTRLTVL.

This clone occurred a few times. The rearrangement links TRBV7-2 to TRBJ2-1, with D maybe TRBD2 (5 bases). V gave up 1 base and J gave up 5 bases, with 9 bases separating them. Germline-derived CDR1 and CDR2 are SGHTA and FQGNSA. This CDR3 has 14 amino acids. CDR3 residues: CASSLGVRDNEQFF. The CDR3 DNA follows: TGTGCCAGCAGCTTAGGGGTGCGGGACAATGAGCAGTTCTTC.

This clone has a handful of counts. CDR3 amino acids: CSAGDRMYNEQFF. The CDR3 DNA reads as TGCAGCGCGGGGGACAGGATGTACAATGAGCAGTTCTTC. The V call is TRBV29-1, the J call TRBJ2-1; the match to TRBD1 covers 8 bases. This CDR3 is built from 13 residues. The V segment lost 7 bases and the J segment 4 bases; nucleotides outside the gene matches: 6. Germline V gives CDR1 SQVTM, CDR2 ANQGSEA.